The table lists the clone carrying this TCR beta chain with a count of one. Its antigen is not known. The data stem from a study of OX40 agonist ivuxolimab in advanced cancers. Study-level findings and limits: More expanded clones were found, on average, in CD8+ than in CD4+ T cells. Among some nonresponders, normalized T-cell clonal expansion was also low.

Sequencing used immunoSEQ multiplex PCR; TCRdb keeps in-frame clones, though not all of them. The sample lists roughly 140,000 clones, 90% to 95% seen once, with just over 0.3% in the top ten. The V gene's germline CDR1 is MRHNA and CDR2 SNTAGT. The CDR3 has 15 amino acids. V gave up 8 bases and J gave up 7 bases, with 23 bases separating them. The sequences come from CD4+ or CD8+ T cells sorted from blood, collected in a trial of the OX40 agonist ivuxolimab. V gene TRBV6-4 combines with J gene TRBJ1-2; possible D gene TRBD1, 6 bases. This clonotype was obtained from an adult with an advanced solid tumor such as melanoma, head and neck, liver or kidney cancer. CDR3 region: CASPVEQGRCRGYTF. CDR3 bases: TGTGCCAGCCCCGTCGAGCAGGGGCGATGTCGTGGCTACACCTTC.